This T cell receptor beta chain was identified in a study of identical twins. TCRdb redid the calling of the 5' RACE reads with MiXCR, one entry per CDR3 protein. Among some 240,000 distinct CDR3 sequences, roughly a tenth were seen once, and the ten largest hold 9% to 10%. Study-wide findings and caveats: Carriage of fewer insertions was seen in abundant cord blood beta clonotypes, whereas memory repertoires showed none. Weaker excess sharing between twins was seen in beta out-of-frame sequences.

On this clonotype: Its target is unknown.

With no exceptions, donors were healthy Caucasians. The sample comprised memory T cells sorted from blood. This TCR was recovered from a man in his forties or fifties in good health.

CDR3 sequence reads: CASSRDRDQPQHF. CDR3 nucleotides: TGTGCCAGCAGTCGGGACAGGGATCAGCCCCAGCATTTT. The chain joins TRBV6-2 or TRBV6-3 to TRBJ1-5, with 9 positions matching TRBD1. This CDR3 spans 13 amino acids. The ends lost 5 bases at V and 5 bases at J; junction bases unmatched: 1. CDR1 and CDR2 from the germline V gene are MNHEY and SVGEGT.